This is a list of T cell receptor beta chains from one sample in a study of blood T cells in healthy people across ages. TCRdb re-called the 5' RACE reads through MiXCR, storing one row per CDR3 protein. Among hundreds of thousands of distinct CDR3 sequences listed, more than 20% were seen once. Separately, the same data were catalogued under a study of T cells of mothers and their children.

The sample taken for sequencing was blood. All receptors come from a boy aged 5-17 years in good health. Both conserved end residues are trimmed from each CDR3. The order of the fields is clone size, V gene, J gene, CDR3 protein. Size tells how often a clone was seen (once, few, many) or the class of an expanded clone, and some rows leave it out.

NA	TRBV29-1	TRBJ2-5	SVDLDRVYSETQY
NA	TRBV15	TRBJ2-3	ATSGSPHNVGTDTQY
few	TRBV3-1	TRBJ2-7	ASSQQGNLVEQY
NA	TRBV27	NA	ASSFGTGVKETQY
NA	TRBV5-6	TRBJ2-2	ASSQNPSRELF
NA	TRBV20-1	NA	SARDIAGVLRSEQF
NA	TRBV7-2	TRBJ1-1	ASSPLTTGTNTEAF
NA	TRBV11-2	TRBJ2-7	ASSLDVELWYEQY
few	TRBV2	TRBJ2-5	ASKERGGETQY
NA	TRBV2	TRBJ2-7	ASSGRASGYEQY
NA	TRBV5-1	TRBJ2-7	ASRYAQGVGWNEQY
NA	TRBV5-4	TRBJ2-3	ATTKGGTDTQY
NA	TRBV5-1	TRBJ1-2	ASSLSGTGGDYGYT
few	TRBV10-3	TRBJ1-2	AISLGTGANGYT
NA	TRBV29-1	TRBJ2-7	GVEGGQAEPYEQY
NA	TRBV27	TRBJ2-3	ASSPTGVGDTQY
once	TRBV28	TRBJ2-5	ASREPGQGWETQY
NA	TRBV28	TRBJ2-3	ASSLKVSDTVTDTQY
NA	TRBV4-2	TRBJ1-5	ASSPSRGENQPQH
NA	TRBV7-3	TRBJ2-3	ASSRNAGAAGQEETDTQY
few	TRBV7-9	TRBJ2-5	ASSSQTSGRETQY
NA	TRBV11-1	TRBJ2-3	ASSSGTDTDTQY
NA	TRBV20-1	NA	SARRGGPLGYNEQF
few	TRBV2	TRBJ2-1	ASSVRTSGAYNEQF
NA	TRBV29-1	TRBJ2-7	SVKPDPSGYEQY
NA	TRBV19	TRBJ1-6	ASSIGAPDRSLSLH
NA	TRBV10-3	TRBJ2-1	AISESVTGSYNEQF
many	TRBV7-6	TRBJ2-7	ASSLGQGTEQY
few	TRBV15	TRBJ1-3	ATSRERNTIY
NA	TRBV27	TRBJ1-2	ASSSPVTGKDYGYT
NA	TRBV21-1	TRBJ1-1	ASSKVWTGLLNTEAF
NA	TRBV7-2	TRBJ2-1	ASSPRDRELNEQF
NA	TRBV10-3	TRBJ2-3	AISRAFQDTQY
NA	TRBV5-1	TRBJ2-5	ASSLVATWGGETQY
NA	TRBV20-1	TRBJ1-4	SAGGAGAYEKLF
NA	TRBV5-1	TRBJ2-1	ASSFGTGSNEQF
NA	TRBV20-1	TRBJ2-7	SARDPGQADLYEQY
NA	TRBV28	TRBJ2-1	ASSFTFDWTGGFMSSYNEQF
NA	TRBV5-1	NA	ASSAGLAARNEQF
few	TRBV28	TRBJ1-2	ATDRGRGYT
NA	TRBV20-1	TRBJ2-1	SATYRGDEQF
NA	TRBV10-3	TRBJ2-3	AISEAILAGGPDTQY
NA	TRBV20-1	TRBJ2-5	SAPWGNQETQY
few	TRBV29-1	TRBJ1-1	SVLGVPEAF
many	TRBV28	TRBJ1-1	ASSLRGRNTEAF
NA	TRBV18	TRBJ2-2	ASSPPGGPNTGELF
few	TRBV29-1	TRBJ2-7	SVESRNSYEQY
once	TRBV29-1	TRBJ2-3	SVTTSGADTQY
NA	TRBV5-6	TRBJ2-2	ASVLRTANTGELF
once	TRBV7-8	TRBJ2-3	ASSLNPRGSTDTQY
few	TRBV3-1	TRBJ2-7	ASSQDLLHAYEQY
few	TRBV20-1	TRBJ2-3	SASQTGSTDTQY